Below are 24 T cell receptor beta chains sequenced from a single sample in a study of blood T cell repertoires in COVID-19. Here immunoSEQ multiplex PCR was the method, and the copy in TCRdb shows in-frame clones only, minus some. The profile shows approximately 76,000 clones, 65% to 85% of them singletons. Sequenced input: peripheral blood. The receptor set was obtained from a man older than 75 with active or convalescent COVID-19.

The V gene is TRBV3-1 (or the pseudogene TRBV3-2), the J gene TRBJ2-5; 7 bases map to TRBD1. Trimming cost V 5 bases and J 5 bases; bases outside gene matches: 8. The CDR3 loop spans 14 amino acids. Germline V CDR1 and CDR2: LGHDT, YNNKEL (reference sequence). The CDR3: CASSSRTGGETQYF. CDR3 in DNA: TGTGCCAGCAGCTCGCGGACAGGCGGGGAGACCCAGTACTTC.

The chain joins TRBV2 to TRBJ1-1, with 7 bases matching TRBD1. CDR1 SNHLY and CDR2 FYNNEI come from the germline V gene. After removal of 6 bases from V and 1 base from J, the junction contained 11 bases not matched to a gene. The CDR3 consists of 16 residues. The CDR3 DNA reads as TGTGCCAGCAGCGTTCCAGGGGGAAAGAGGAACACTGAAGCTTTCTTT. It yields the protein CASSVPGGKRNTEAFF.

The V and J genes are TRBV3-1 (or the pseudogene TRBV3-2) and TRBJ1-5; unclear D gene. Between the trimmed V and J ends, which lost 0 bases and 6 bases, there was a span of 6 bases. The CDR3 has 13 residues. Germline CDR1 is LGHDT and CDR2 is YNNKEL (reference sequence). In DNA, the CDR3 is TGTGCCAGCAGCCAAGATCGCGGTCAGCCCCAGCATTTT. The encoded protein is CASSQDRGQPQHF.

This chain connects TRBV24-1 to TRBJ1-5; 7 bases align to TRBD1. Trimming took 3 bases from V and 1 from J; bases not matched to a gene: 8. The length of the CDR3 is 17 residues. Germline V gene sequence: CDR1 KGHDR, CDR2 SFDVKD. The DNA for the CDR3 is TGTGCCACCAGTGATCGGACAGGATTTGAGAGCAATCAGCCCCAGCATTTT. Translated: CATSDRTGFESNQPQHF.

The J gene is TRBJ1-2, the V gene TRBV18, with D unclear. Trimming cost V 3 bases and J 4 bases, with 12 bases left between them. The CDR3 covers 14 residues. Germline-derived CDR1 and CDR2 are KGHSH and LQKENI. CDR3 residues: CASSPRTGGYGYTF. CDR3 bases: TGTGCCAGCTCACCCCGGACCGGAGGCTATGGCTACACCTTC.

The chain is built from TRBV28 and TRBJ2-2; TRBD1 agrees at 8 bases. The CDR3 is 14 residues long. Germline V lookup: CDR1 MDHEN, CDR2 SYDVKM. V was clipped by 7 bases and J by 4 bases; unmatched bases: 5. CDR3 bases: TGTGCCAGCATTAAAGGACAGGGCACCGGGGAGCTGTTTTTT. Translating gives CASIKGQGTGELFF.

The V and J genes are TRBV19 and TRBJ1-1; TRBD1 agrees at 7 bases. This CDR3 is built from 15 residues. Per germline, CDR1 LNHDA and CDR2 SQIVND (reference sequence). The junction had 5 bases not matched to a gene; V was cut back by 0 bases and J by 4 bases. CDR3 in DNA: TGTGCCAGTAGTATAGACGAACAGGGGACCACTGAAGCTTTCTTT. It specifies CASSIDEQGTTEAFF.

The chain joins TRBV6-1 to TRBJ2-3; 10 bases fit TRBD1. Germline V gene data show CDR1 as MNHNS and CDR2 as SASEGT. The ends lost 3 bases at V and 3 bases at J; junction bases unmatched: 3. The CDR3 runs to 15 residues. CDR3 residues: CASSETGGLTDTQYF. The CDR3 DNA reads TGTGCCAGCAGTGAGACAGGGGGCCTTACAGATACGCAGTATTTT.

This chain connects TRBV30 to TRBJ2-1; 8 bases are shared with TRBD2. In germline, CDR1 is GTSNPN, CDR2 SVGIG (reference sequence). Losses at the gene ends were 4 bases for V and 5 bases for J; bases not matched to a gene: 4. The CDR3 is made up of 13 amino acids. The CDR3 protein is CAWKAGENNEQFF. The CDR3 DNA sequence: TGTGCCTGGAAAGCGGGGGAGAACAATGAGCAGTTCTTC.

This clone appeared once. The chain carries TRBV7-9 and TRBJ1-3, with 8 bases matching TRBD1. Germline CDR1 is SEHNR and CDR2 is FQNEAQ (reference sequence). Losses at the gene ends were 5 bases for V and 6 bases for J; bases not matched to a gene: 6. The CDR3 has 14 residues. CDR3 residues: CASSVMTGENTIYF. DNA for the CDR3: TGTGCCAGCAGCGTTATGACAGGGGAAAACACCATATATTTT.

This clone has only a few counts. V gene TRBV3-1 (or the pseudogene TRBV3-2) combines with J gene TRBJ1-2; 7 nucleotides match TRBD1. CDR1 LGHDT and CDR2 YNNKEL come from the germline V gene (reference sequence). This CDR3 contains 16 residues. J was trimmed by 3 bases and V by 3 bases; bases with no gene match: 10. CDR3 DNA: TGTGCCAGCAGCCACGGAAGGGGGCGCGGGGACTATGGCTACACCTTC. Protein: CASSHGRGRGDYGYTF.

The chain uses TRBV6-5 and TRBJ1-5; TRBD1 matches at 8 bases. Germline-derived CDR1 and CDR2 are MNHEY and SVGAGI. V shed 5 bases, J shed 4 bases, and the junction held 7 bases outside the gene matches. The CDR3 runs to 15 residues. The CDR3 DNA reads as TGTGCCAGCAGTACTCACACAGGGGGGAATCAGCCCCAGCATTTT. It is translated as CASSTHTGGNQPQHF.

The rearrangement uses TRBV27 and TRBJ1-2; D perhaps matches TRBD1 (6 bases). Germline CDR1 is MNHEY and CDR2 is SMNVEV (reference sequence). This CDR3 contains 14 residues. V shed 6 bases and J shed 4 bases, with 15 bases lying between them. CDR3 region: CASSRNREFYGYTF. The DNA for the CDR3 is TGTGCCAGCAGCCGCAACAGGGAATTCTATGGCTACACCTTC.

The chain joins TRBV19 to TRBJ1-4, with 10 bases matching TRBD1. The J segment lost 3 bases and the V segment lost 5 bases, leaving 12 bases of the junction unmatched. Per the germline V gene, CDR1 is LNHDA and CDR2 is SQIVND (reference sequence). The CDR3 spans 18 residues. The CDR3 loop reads CASSSHRDRGGANEKLFF. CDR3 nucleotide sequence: TGTGCCAGTAGTTCCCACCGGGACAGGGGAGGTGCTAATGAAAAACTGTTTTTT.

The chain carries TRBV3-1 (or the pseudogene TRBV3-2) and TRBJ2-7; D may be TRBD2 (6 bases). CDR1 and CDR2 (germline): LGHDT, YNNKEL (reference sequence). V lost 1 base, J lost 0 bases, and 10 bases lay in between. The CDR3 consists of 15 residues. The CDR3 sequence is CASSQVAGSSYEQYF. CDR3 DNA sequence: TGTGCCAGCAGCCAAGTGGCGGGGAGCTCCTACGAGCAGTACTTC.

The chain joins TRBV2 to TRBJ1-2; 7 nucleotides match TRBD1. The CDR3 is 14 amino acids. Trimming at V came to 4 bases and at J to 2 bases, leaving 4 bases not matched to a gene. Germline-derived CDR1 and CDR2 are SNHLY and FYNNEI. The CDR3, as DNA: TGTGCCAGCAGTGTTACGACAGGGAACTATGGCTACACCTTC. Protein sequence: CASSVTTGNYGYTF.

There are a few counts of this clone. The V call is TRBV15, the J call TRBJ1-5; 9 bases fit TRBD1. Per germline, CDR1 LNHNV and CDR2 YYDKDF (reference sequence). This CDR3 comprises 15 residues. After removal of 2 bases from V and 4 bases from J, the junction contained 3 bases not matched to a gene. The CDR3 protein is CATSRLGQGNQPQHF. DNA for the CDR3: TGTGCCACCAGCAGATTGGGACAGGGAAATCAGCCCCAGCATTTT. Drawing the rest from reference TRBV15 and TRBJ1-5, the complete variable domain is DAMVIQNPRYQVTQFGKPVTLSCSQTLNHNVMYWYQQKSSQAPKLLFHYYDKDFNNEADTPDNFQSRRPNTSFCFLDIRSPGLGDTAMYLCATSRLGQGNQPQHFGDGTRLSIL.

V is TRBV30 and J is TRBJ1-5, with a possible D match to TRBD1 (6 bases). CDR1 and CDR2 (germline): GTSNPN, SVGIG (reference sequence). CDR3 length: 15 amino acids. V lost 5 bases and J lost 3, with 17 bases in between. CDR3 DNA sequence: TGTGCCTGGTCTTGGCAGGGGAGCTACAATCAGCCCCAGCATTTT. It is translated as CAWSWQGSYNQPQHF.

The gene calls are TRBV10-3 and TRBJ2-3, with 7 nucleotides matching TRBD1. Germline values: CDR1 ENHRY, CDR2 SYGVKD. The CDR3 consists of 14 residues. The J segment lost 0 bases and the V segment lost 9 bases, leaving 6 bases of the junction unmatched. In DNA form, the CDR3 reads TGTGCCATGTCACCGGGACAGAGCACAGATACGCAGTATTTT. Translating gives CAMSPGQSTDTQYF.

This CDR3 is CASSPGGLDTGELFF. The CDR3 DNA reads TGTGCCAGCAGCCCGGGGGGTCTGGACACCGGGGAGCTGTTTTTT. The chain recombines TRBV11-3 with TRBJ2-2, with 7 bases matching TRBD2. V lost 5 bases to trimming and J lost 3 bases; unmatched junction nucleotides: 6. The CDR3 consists of 15 residues. Germline V lookup: CDR1 SGHNT, CDR2 YENEEA.

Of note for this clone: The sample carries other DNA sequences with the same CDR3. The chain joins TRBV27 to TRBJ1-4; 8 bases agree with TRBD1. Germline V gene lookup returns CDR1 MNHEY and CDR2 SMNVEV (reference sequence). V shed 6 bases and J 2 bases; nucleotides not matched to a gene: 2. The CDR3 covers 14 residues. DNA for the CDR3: TGTGCCAGCAGCAGACAGGGGACTAATGAAAAACTGTTTTTT. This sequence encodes CASSRQGTNEKLFF.

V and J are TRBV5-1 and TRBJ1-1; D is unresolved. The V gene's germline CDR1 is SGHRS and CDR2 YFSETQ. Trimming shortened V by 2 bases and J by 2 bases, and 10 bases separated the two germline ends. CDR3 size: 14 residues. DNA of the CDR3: TGCGCCAGCAGCTTTCGCGGGGTTAACACTGAAGCTTTCTTT. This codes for CASSFRGVNTEAFF.

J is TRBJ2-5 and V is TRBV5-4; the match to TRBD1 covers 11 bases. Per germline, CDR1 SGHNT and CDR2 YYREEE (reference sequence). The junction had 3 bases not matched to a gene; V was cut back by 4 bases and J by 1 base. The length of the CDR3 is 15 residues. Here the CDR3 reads CASSGGTGGQETQYF. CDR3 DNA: TGTGCCAGCAGCGGAGGGACAGGGGGCCAAGAGACCCAGTACTTC.

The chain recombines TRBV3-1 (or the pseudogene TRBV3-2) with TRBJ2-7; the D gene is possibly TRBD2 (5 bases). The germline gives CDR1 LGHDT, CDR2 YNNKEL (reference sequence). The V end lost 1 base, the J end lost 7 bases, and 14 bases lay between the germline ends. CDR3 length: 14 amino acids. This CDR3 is CASSQVASPREQYF. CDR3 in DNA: TGTGCCAGCAGCCAAGTAGCGTCCCCGAGGGAGCAGTACTTC.